This T cell receptor (beta chain) was observed in a study of cytomegalovirus exposure and HLA in healthy donors. A remark on this clone: The target antigen is unknown.

Study results and limitations: Follow-up analysis later connected one missense variant in DCLRE1C with trimming of TCR beta V- and J-genes. CMV antigen specificity of three CMV-associated chains was confirmed in vitro. Being productive about 87% or about 30% of the time was typical of most TCR beta V segments in an earlier analysis. Cytomegalovirus association was listed for under 200 TCR beta chains.

V gave up 1 base and J gave up 0 bases; unmatched junction bases: 4. The CDR3 contains 18 residues. The germline gives CDR1 MGHRA, CDR2 YSYEKL. PCR used 60 Vbeta primers and 13 Jbeta primers. Assay: immunoSEQ multiplex PCR; the TCRdb copy retains only in-frame clones and omits some. The repertoire holds 100,000 to 150,000 clones, with 80% as singletons. The clonotype was recovered from a man in his forties in good health and CMV-seronegative. V is TRBV4-1 and J is TRBJ2-3, with TRBD2 matching over 13 bases. The sequenced material came from PBMCs. The chain's CDR3 is CASSQVGTSGTSTDTQYF. DNA for the CDR3: TGCGCCAGCAGCCAAGTAGGGACTAGCGGGACTAGCACAGATACGCAGTATTTT.